What follows are 11 T cell receptor beta chains derived from one specimen sequenced in a study of blood T cell repertoires in COVID-19. The data were produced by immunoSEQ multiplex PCR, yet TCRdb's version contains in-frame clones alone and is incomplete. The sample consists of under 350,000 clones, approximately 90% of them appearing once. Input material: PBMCs or T cells enriched from blood (not recorded which). These receptors came from a man aged 30 to 39 who had recovered from COVID-19.

The chain links TRBV18 to TRBJ1-2, with TRBD1 identical over 8 bases. The CDR3 has 13 amino acids. The germline CDR1 and CDR2 sequences are KGHSH and LQKENI. Trimming at V came to 2 bases and at J to 12 bases, leaving 8 bases not matched to a gene. The CDR3: CASSPRTGFPDTF. The CDR3 DNA reads TGTGCCAGCTCACCAAGGACAGGGTTCCCGGACACCTTC.

V is TRBV5-4 and J is TRBJ1-3; possibly TRBD1 for D (6 bases). This CDR3 spans 16 amino acids. Trimming cost V 1 base and J 4 bases, with 15 bases left between them. Germline values: CDR1 SGHNT, CDR2 YYREEE (reference sequence). The CDR3 region has the DNA TGTGCCAGCAGCTTGAGTGGGGGGGGCGCCGGAAACACCATATATTTT. Translation: CASSLSGGGAGNTIYF.

The rearrangement uses TRBV11-1 and TRBJ2-5, with 9 bases fitting TRBD1. V shed 5 bases and J 4 bases; nucleotides not matched to a gene: 11. The germline CDR1 and CDR2 sequences are SGHAT and FQDESV (reference sequence). The CDR3 is 16 residues long. CDR3 region: CASSTGDRAGGETQYF. The CDR3, as DNA: TGTGCCAGCAGCACAGGGGACAGGGCGGGTGGAGAGACCCAGTACTTC.

The rearrangement uses TRBV15 and TRBJ1-2; the match to TRBD1 covers 9 bases. V was pared by 3 bases and J by 6 bases, with 11 bases of the junction left unmatched. Germline V gives CDR1 LNHNV, CDR2 YYDKDF (reference sequence). The CDR3 is 16 residues long. The CDR3 spells CATSSPGGGQGNGYTF. DNA of the CDR3: TGTGCCACCAGCAGCCCGGGAGGGGGACAGGGCAATGGCTACACCTTC. Based on the CDR3 plus reference TRBV15 and TRBJ1-2, the full variable domain is DAMVIQNPRYQVTQFGKPVTLSCSQTLNHNVMYWYQQKSSQAPKLLFHYYDKDFNNEADTPDNFQSRRPNTSFCFLDIRSPGLGDTAMYLCATSSPGGGQGNGYTFGSGTRLTVV.

This clone showed up just a few times. This chain links TRBV9 with TRBJ1-1; TRBD1 might be the D (5 bases). CDR1 is SGDLS, CDR2 YYNGEE, per germline. Trimming left V 4 bases short and J 1 base short, with 14 bases between. The CDR3 is made up of 15 amino acids. The CDR3 sequence is CASSPHTGGNTEAFF. The CDR3 bases are TGTGCCAGCAGCCCCCACACCGGGGGGAACACTGAAGCTTTCTTT. Full variable domain (missing parts from reference TRBV9 and TRBJ1-1): DSGVTQTPKHLITATGQRVTLRCSPRSGDLSVYWYQQSLDQGLQFLIQYYNGEERAKGNILERFSAQQFPDLHSELNLSSLELGDSALYFCASSPHTGGNTEAFFGQGTRLTVV.

This clone has just a few counts. The gene calls are TRBV11-2 and TRBJ2-6, with D unresolved. Trimming cost V 4 bases and J 4 bases, with 8 bases left between them. Germline CDR1 and CDR2: SGHAT and FQNNGV. The CDR3 consists of 14 residues. DNA for the CDR3: TGTGCCAGCAGCTCGTACTCCGGGGCCAACGTCCTGACTTTC. This translates into CASSSYSGANVLTF.

This chain uses TRBV28 with TRBJ2-1; D gene ambiguous. V dropped 4 bases and J dropped 0 bases, with 7 bases sitting between them. This CDR3 is 14 amino acids long. The germline CDR1 and CDR2 sequences are MDHEN and SYDVKM. CDR3 protein: CASSSGSSYNEQFF. CDR3 DNA: TGTGCCAGCAGTTCTGGTAGCTCCTACAATGAGCAGTTCTTC.

The chain employs TRBV10-1 and TRBJ2-5, with 7 bases matching TRBD1. J was trimmed by 7 bases and V by 7 bases; bases with no gene match: 6. From germline, CDR1 is WNHNN and CDR2 SYGVQD (reference sequence). This CDR3 has 12 amino acids. The CDR3 DNA reads TGCGCCAGCACCGACAGGGCGGGGACCCAGTACTTC. Residues: CASTDRAGTQYF.

This chain connects TRBV20-1 to TRBJ2-1; D is perhaps TRBD2 (5 bases). The germline gives CDR1 DFQATT, CDR2 SNEGSKA (reference sequence). The V end was cut by 6 bases, the J end by 9 bases, with 12 bases between. The CDR3 covers 11 residues. The CDR3 sequence: CSAKRTAEQFF. CDR3 nucleotide sequence: TGCAGTGCCAAGCGGACGGCTGAGCAGTTCTTC.

The chain links TRBV11-2 to TRBJ2-7; 8 positions match TRBD2. The ends lost 2 bases at V and 4 bases at J; junction bases unmatched: 4. Germline V lookup: CDR1 SGHAT, CDR2 FQNNGV. The CDR3 is 14 amino acids. CDR3 amino acids: CASSLSPSGYEQYF. CDR3 coding DNA: TGTGCCAGCAGCTTAAGCCCTAGCGGGTACGAGCAGTACTTC.

The rearrangement joins TRBV3-1 (or the pseudogene TRBV3-2) to TRBJ2-1; 12 nucleotides align to TRBD2. V dropped 4 bases and J dropped 4; count of bases not matched to a gene: 5. The CDR3 length is 16 residues. Per germline, CDR1 LGHDT and CDR2 YNNKEL (reference sequence). The chain's CDR3 is CASSRLGLAGYNEQFF. Here the CDR3 DNA reads TGTGCCAGCAGCCGGCTTGGACTAGCGGGGTACAATGAGCAGTTCTTC.